The 24 T cell receptor beta chains below all came from one sample that was sequenced in a study of T cell clonality in common variable immunodeficiency. The repertoire was sequenced with immunoSEQ multiplex PCR; TCRdb's copy has only in-frame clones and lacks some. Reported are roughly 48,000 clones, none seen only once; the ten largest carry less than 4%. The specimen was peripheral blood mononuclear cells. The origin of the receptors is a person between 18 and 69 years old in good health.

This clone turned up a few times. The observed sequence ends 3 residues before the CDR3 terminus, with the missing tail filled in from the germline J gene. This chain joins TRBV5-6 and TRBJ2-5, with 7 positions matching TRBD2. The CDR3 sequence is 15 residues long. J gave up 3 bases and V 3 bases, and 8 bases lay outside the gene matches. The germline gives CDR1 SGHDT, CDR2 YYEEEE. CDR3 sequence reads: CASSYGRAGKETQYF. The covered CDR3 bases are TGTGCCAGCAGCTACGGACGAGCGGGAAAAGAGACC.

There are many counts of this clone. The read comes to an end 3 residues before the CDR3 does, leaving the germline J gene to fill in the end. V gene TRBV10-3 combines with J gene TRBJ2-3; 14 bases agree with TRBD2. V was clipped by 6 bases and J by 0 bases; unmatched bases: 8. The CDR3 totals 18 residues. Germline CDR1 is ENHRY and CDR2 is SYGVKD. The sequenced part of the CDR3 DNA is TGTGCCATCAGCGGGACTAGCGGGAGCGAATCTAGCACAGATACG. Amino acids: CAISGTSGSESSTDT. In full, the CDR3 is CAISGTSGSESSTDTQYF.

This clone was counted ten times or more. The read stops 3 residues short of the end of the CDR3; the missing end is completed from the germline J gene. The V call is TRBV30, the J call TRBJ2-7; D possibly corresponds to TRBD1 (6 bases). There are 14 residues in the CDR3. The V end lost 4 bases, the J end lost 2 bases, and 15 bases lay between the germline ends. In germline, CDR1 is GTSNPN, CDR2 SVGIG (reference sequence). Partial CDR3 DNA: TGTGCCTGGACCTCCCTGGGACAACCCTACGAG. It yields the protein CAWTSLGQPYE. The entire CDR3 protein is CAWTSLGQPYEQYF.

This clone was recorded many times. This CDR3 is CATRQTSGRYGYTF. The sequenced CDR3 bases are TGTGCCACCAGACAGACCTCCGGAAGGTATGGC. The chain has TRBV15 and TRBJ1-2; D is ambiguous. The read falls 3 residues short of the CDR3 end, and the missing part is taken from the germline J gene. The CDR3 has 14 amino acids. CDR1 is LNHNV and CDR2 is YYDKDF in the germline V gene (reference sequence). Trimming removed 6 bases from V and 5 bases from J, with 16 bases in between.

This clone was seen more than once but under ten times. The sequenced part of the CDR3 DNA is TGTGCCAGCAGTTATGGAGACCTAGCGGGATTGTACGAG. This gives the protein CASSYGDLAGLYE. The CDR3 as a whole reads CASSYGDLAGLYEQYF. The V gene is TRBV6-2 or TRBV6-3, the J gene TRBJ2-7; TRBD2 matches 9 bases. The read ends 3 residues before the CDR3 terminus; that terminus is restored from the germline J gene. After removal of 3 bases from V and 4 bases from J, the junction contained 10 bases not matched to a gene. Per germline, CDR1 MNHEY and CDR2 SVGEGT. CDR3 size: 16 residues.

Concerning this clone: With the read ending 3 residues before the CDR3 end, the germline J gene is used to fill in that end. The J gene is TRBJ1-4, the V gene TRBV18, with D unclear. Trimming left V 3 bases short and J 4 bases short, with 9 bases between. The CDR3 is made up of 14 amino acids. Germline-derived CDR1 and CDR2 are KGHSH and LQKENI. The covered CDR3 bases are TGTGCCAGCTCACCTGGCAGTGATAATGAAAAA. Its protein is CASSPGSDNEK. The full CDR3 protein reads CASSPGSDNEKLFF.

There are many counts of this clone. One end of the junction fails to match germline, which may point to a read error. The DNA ends 3 residues before the CDR3 does, and the rest of the CDR3 is filled in from the germline J gene. V usage is TRBV4-2 and J usage is TRBJ2-3; a possible D gene is TRBD2 (5 bases). CDR3 length: 16 residues. In germline, CDR1 is LGHNA, CDR2 YNFKEQ. The CDR3 sequence is CASSQEFMASRDTQYF. The CDR3 DNA, read in part, is TGCGCCAGCAGCCAAGAGTTTATGGCTAGCCGTGATACG.

This clone was observed at least ten times. Sequencing ends 3 residues short of the CDR3 end; the germline J gene provides the rest. The genes are TRBV5-6 and TRBJ1-1; 7 bases fit TRBD1. Per germline, CDR1 SGHDT and CDR2 YYEEEE. The CDR3 has 15 amino acids. J gave up 3 bases and V 1 base, and 6 bases lay outside the gene matches. CDR3 DNA (partial): TGTGCCAGCAGCTTGTTACAGGGGAGGGACACTGAA. Protein: CASSLLQGRDTE. The whole CDR3 sequence reads CASSLLQGRDTEAFF.

The sample holds a few counts of this clone. Its ends do not fully match the called genes, so a read error is possible. The read ends 3 residues before the CDR3 terminus; that terminus is restored from the germline J gene. The chain carries TRBV5-1 and TRBJ2-3; 11 bases fit TRBD1. CDR3 size: 18 residues. Per germline, CDR1 SGHRS and CDR2 YFSETQ. The sequenced CDR3 bases are TGCGCCAGCAGCTTGGGTCGGACAGGGGGCGGCGGCACAGTTACG. Its translation: CASSLGRTGGGGTVT. The CDR3 as a whole reads CASSLGRTGGGGTVTQYF.

In its sample, this clone was seen many times. The read is 3 residues too short to cover the CDR3 end, so that end is filled in from the germline J gene. The V gene is TRBV6-4, the J gene TRBJ2-7; no firm D call. V was trimmed by 5 bases and J by 5 bases, leaving 16 bases between them. The germline CDR1 and CDR2 sequences are MRHNA and SNTAGT. This CDR3 has 14 residues. The CDR3 DNA, read in part, is TGTGCCAGCAGTTTGCCCCCTTCGGTAAACGAG. Translation: CASSLPPSVNE. The CDR3 in full is CASSLPPSVNEQYF.

Comments on this clone: The CDR3 extends 3 residues past the end of the read, so its final part is completed from the germline J gene. This chain joins TRBV5-5 and TRBJ1-2; no definite D call. The CDR3 is 15 amino acids. Germline CDR1 SGHKS, CDR2 YYEKEE (reference sequence). The CDR3 here is CASSFLAGGLYDYTF. The sequenced part of the CDR3 DNA is TGTGCCAGCAGCTTTCTAGCGGGTGGTCTCTACGAC.

This clone was recorded at least ten times. The read is 3 residues too short to cover the CDR3 end, so that end is filled in from the germline J gene. The chain joins TRBV27 to TRBJ2-1; 8 bases map to TRBD2. V lost 3 bases to trimming and J lost 6 bases; unmatched junction nucleotides: 1. Per the germline V gene, CDR1 is MNHEY and CDR2 is SMNVEV (reference sequence). This CDR3 comprises 13 residues. CDR3 in amino acids: CASSFGGANEQFF. The sequenced part of the CDR3 DNA is TGTGCCAGCAGTTTCGGGGGGGCCAATGAG.

In its sample, this clone was seen many times. The read ends 3 residues shy of where the CDR3 ends; the end is completed using the germline J gene. The genes are TRBV19 and TRBJ1-2; 7 nucleotides align to TRBD1. The CDR3 extends over 15 amino acids. Trimming at V came to 4 bases and at J to 1 base, leaving 6 bases not matched to a gene. Germline CDR1 is LNHDA and CDR2 is SQIVND (reference sequence). This CDR3 reads CASSREYRGNYGYTF. The covered CDR3 bases are TGTGCCAGTAGTAGGGAATACAGGGGTAACTATGGC.

For this clone: This may be a read error: a much more frequent sequence differs by one nucleotide. Read sequence stops 3 residues before the CDR3 end, and the germline J gene provides the missing end. This chain connects TRBV7-9 to TRBJ1-1, with 7 bases matching TRBD1. This CDR3 is built from 14 residues. V lost 5 bases and J lost 1; bases outside the gene matches: 4. Germline CDR1 SEHNR, CDR2 FQNEAQ (reference sequence). Here the CDR3 reads CASSRQGQNTEAFF. The sequenced part of the CDR3 DNA is TGTGCCAGCAGCCGACAGGGCCAGAACACTGAA.

The table lists this clone with many counts. With the read ending 3 residues before the CDR3 end, the germline J gene is used to fill in that end. The rearrangement joins TRBV5-1 to TRBJ2-2; TRBD2 aligns across 9 bases. The CDR3 covers 16 residues. Trimming took 2 bases from V and 6 from J; bases not matched to a gene: 8. Germline CDR1 is SGHRS and CDR2 is YFSETQ. The chain's CDR3 is CASSLPGLARPGELFF. The DNA read from the CDR3 is TGCGCCAGCAGCTTACCGGGACTAGCTCGTCCCGGGGAG.

This clone was counted a few times. The read falls 3 residues short of the CDR3 end, and the missing part is taken from the germline J gene. This sample includes further DNA sequences coding for the same CDR3. The genes are TRBV7-9 and TRBJ1-1; D is ambiguous. V dropped 5 bases and J dropped 1 base, with 8 bases sitting between them. The CDR3 is made up of 13 amino acids. CDR1 SEHNR and CDR2 FQNEAQ come from the germline V gene (reference sequence). CDR3 in amino acids: CASSQQPNTEAFF. Partial CDR3 DNA: TGTGCCAGCAGCCAACAGCCGAACACTGAA.

As to this clone: The CDR3 end is not reached by the read, which stops 3 residues before it; the germline J gene fills it in. The chain carries TRBV19 and TRBJ2-3; 9 nucleotides align to TRBD2. The CDR3 spans 15 residues. After removal of 3 bases from V and 3 bases from J, the junction contained 4 bases not matched to a gene. CDR1 LNHDA and CDR2 SQIVND come from the germline V gene (reference sequence). Here the CDR3 reads CASSIGREGTDTQYF. Partial CDR3 DNA: TGTGCCAGTAGTATCGGGCGGGAGGGAACAGATACG. Together with reference TRBV19 and TRBJ2-3, the CDR3 gives the full variable domain: DGGITQSPKYLFRKEGQNVTLSCEQNLNHDAMYWYRQDPGQGLRLIYYSQIVNDFQKGDIAEGYSVSREKKESFPLTVTSAQKNPTAFYLCASSIGREGTDTQYFGPGTRLTVL.

The table lists this clone with a few counts. The read gets to within 3 residues of the CDR3 end, and the germline J gene fills in the rest. This chain joins TRBV6-2 or TRBV6-3 and TRBJ2-4, with 7 bases fitting TRBD2. There are 15 residues in the CDR3. Germline assignment: CDR1 MNHEY and CDR2 SVGEGT. The sequenced CDR3 bases are TGTGCCAGCAGTTATACGGCGGGAGTCTTGGAGACT. This codes for CASSYTAGVLET. The complete CDR3 protein is CASSYTAGVLETQYF.

This clone was seen only a few times. From the germline J gene comes the end of the CDR3, since the read stops 3 residues before it. This chain uses TRBV5-1 with TRBJ2-7; 10 nucleotides agree with TRBD2. CDR3 length: 15 residues. Germline V gene lookup returns CDR1 SGHRS and CDR2 YFSETQ. Trimming removed 1 base from V and 4 bases from J; junction bases left unmatched: 5. The CDR3 is CASSLTLAGVYEQYF. The sequenced CDR3 bases are TGCGCCAGCAGCTTGACCCTAGCGGGGGTATACGAG.

In this sample, this clone turned up many times. Read data end 3 residues before the CDR3 end; the end is taken from the germline J gene. The rearrangement links TRBV5-1 to TRBJ2-1; 8 bases map to TRBD1. The CDR3 spans 14 residues. The germline V gene encodes CDR1 SGHRS and CDR2 YFSETQ. V lost 0 bases to trimming and J lost 9 bases; unmatched junction nucleotides: 5. CDR3 sequence: CASSLGGQAVEQFF. The part of the CDR3 DNA that was read is TGCGCCAGCAGCTTGGGGGGACAGGCTGTTGAG.

This clone occurred many times. The missing CDR3 end, 3 residues past where the read stops, is filled in from the germline J gene. The chain combines TRBV19 with TRBJ1-2, with a weak D call TRBD1 (5 bases). Trimming took off 6 bases at V and 3 bases at J, with 14 bases between the two ends. The germline gives CDR1 LNHDA, CDR2 SQIVND (reference sequence). This CDR3 is 14 amino acids long. The sequenced CDR3 bases are TGTGCCAGTAGCCCATCAGGGCAGGACTATGGC. Translating gives CASSPSGQDYG. The entire CDR3 reads CASSPSGQDYGYTF.

This clone was detected ten times or more. CDR3 sequence: CASSHGLAGEGEQFF. The part of the CDR3 DNA that was read is TGTGCCAGCAGTCATGGACTAGCGGGAGAGGGTGAG. This chain connects TRBV12-3 or TRBV12-4 to TRBJ2-1, with 13 bases that match TRBD2. The read comes to an end 3 residues before the CDR3 does, leaving the germline J gene to fill in the end. J lost 9 bases, V lost 5 bases, and 7 bases had no gene match. The CDR3 covers 15 residues.

This clone was found many times. The read terminates 3 residues ahead of where the CDR3 ends, so the germline J gene completes it. This chain connects TRBV4-2 to TRBJ2-1, with TRBD2 as a possible D gene (5 bases). This CDR3 spans 16 amino acids. Trimming took off 1 base at V and 4 bases at J, with 14 bases between the two ends. Germline lookup yields CDR1 LGHNA and CDR2 YNFKEQ. CDR3 DNA (partial): TGTGCCAGCAGCCAAGTGGTAGCGCGAGTATACAATGAG. It encodes CASSQVVARVYNE. The whole CDR3 protein reads CASSQVVARVYNEQFF.

This clone turned up a few times. The read is 3 residues too short to cover the CDR3 end, so that end is filled in from the germline J gene. This chain joins TRBV7-3 and TRBJ1-2; no firm D call. Germline CDR1 is SGHTA and CDR2 is FQGTGA. The CDR3 is 16 amino acids. Partial CDR3 DNA: TGTGCCAGCAGCTTATCGGGTAGCGGGAGGTACAATGAC. Translation: CASSLSGSGRYND. The whole CDR3 sequence reads CASSLSGSGRYNDYTF.